Each of the 20 T cell receptor beta chains below was sequenced from the same sample in a study of T cell responses to AZD1222 COVID-19 vaccine. Produced via immunoSEQ multiplex PCR; TCRdb's table is partial and in-frame only. The data show 170,000 or so clones, 90% seen once. The source was peripheral blood, collected on day 0 of AZD1222 vaccination. These receptors came from an adult in good health.

The chain couples TRBV19 to TRBJ2-7; maybe TRBD1 (5 bases). Germline lookup yields CDR1 LNHDA and CDR2 SQIVND (reference sequence). Trimming removed 4 bases at V and 2 bases at J, with 15 bases between. The CDR3 contains 15 residues. CDR3 DNA sequence: TGTGCCAGTAGTACCACAGGCTATGGGGCCTACGAGCAGTACTTC. As protein: CASSTTGYGAYEQYF.

This chain joins TRBV18 and TRBJ2-7; TRBD1 is a possible D gene (6 bases). V was shortened by 6 bases and J by 5 bases, with 14 bases between the two germline ends. This CDR3 comprises 13 residues. Germline V CDR1 and CDR2: KGHSH, LQKENI. The CDR3 bases are TGTGCCAGCTCGCACCAGGGGTACGACGAGCAGTACTTC. Residues: CASSHQGYDEQYF.

The rearrangement joins TRBV6-5 to TRBJ1-1; no firm D call. Per germline, CDR1 MNHEY and CDR2 SVGAGI. V was clipped by 4 bases and J by 7 bases, with 13 bases between them. CDR3 length: 13 residues. For the CDR3, the DNA is TGTGCCAGCAGTTCTGGATTCGGAGTTGAAGCTTTCTTT. Translating it yields CASSSGFGVEAFF.

The V and J genes are TRBV4-1 and TRBJ1-3, with D perhaps TRBD1 (5 bases). Germline CDR1 is MGHRA and CDR2 is YSYEKL. With 0 bases removed from V and 3 bases from J, the gap between germline ends came to 18 bases. The CDR3 contains 18 residues. CDR3 region: CASSQDGAWGSGGNTIYF. CDR3 DNA: TGCGCCAGCAGCCAAGATGGGGCTTGGGGGTCTGGTGGAAACACCATATATTTT.

The chain employs TRBV7-3 and TRBJ1-5; no clear D gene. The CDR3 totals 13 residues. Germline loops: CDR1 SGHTA, CDR2 FQGTGA. Trimming took 3 bases from V and 0 from J, leaving 3 bases between them. In nucleotides, the CDR3 is TGTGCCAGCAGCTTGAATAGCAATCAGCCCCAGCATTTT. Translated: CASSLNSNQPQHF.

The V gene is TRBV12-3 or TRBV12-4, the J gene TRBJ1-1; D is perhaps TRBD1 (5 bases). V lost 5 bases to trimming and J lost 1 base, with 8 bases between them. CDR3 size: 13 residues. CDR3 nucleotides: TGTGCCAGCAGTCGCGGACAGAACACTGAAGCTTTCTTT. Translation gives CASSRGQNTEAFF.

The chain couples TRBV7-9 to TRBJ1-1, with TRBD1 as a possible D gene (6 bases). Germline V gives CDR1 SEHNR, CDR2 FQNEAQ (reference sequence). CDR3 length: 14 amino acids. The germline V and J ends were trimmed by 2 bases and 1 base, with 8 bases remaining between them. The CDR3 sequence is CASSLQGRNTEAFF. The CDR3 DNA follows: TGTGCCAGCAGCTTACAGGGGAGGAACACTGAAGCTTTCTTT.

This chain uses TRBV14 with TRBJ2-1; 7 bases line up with TRBD1. After removal of 2 bases from V and 14 bases from J, the junction contained 9 bases not matched to a gene. This CDR3 is 13 amino acids long. Germline CDR1 and CDR2: SGHDN and FVKESK. The chain's CDR3 is CASSQNRAGQEFF. The CDR3 DNA reads TGTGCCAGCAGCCAAAACCGCGCCGGACAGGAGTTCTTC.

V usage is TRBV4-1 and J usage is TRBJ1-3; D is unclear. CDR3 size: 15 residues. Trimming removed 0 bases from V and 2 bases from J, with 8 bases in between. The germline CDR1 and CDR2 sequences are MGHRA and YSYEKL. CDR3 in amino acids: CASSQENPTGNTIYF. The CDR3 bases are TGCGCCAGCAGCCAAGAAAACCCTACTGGAAACACCATATATTTT.

The chain is built from TRBV19 and TRBJ1-6; TRBD1 is a possible D gene (5 bases). Germline CDR1 reads LNHDA; CDR2 reads SQIVND (reference sequence). The ends were cut back, 5 bases at V and 8 bases at J, with 10 bases in the middle. This CDR3 comprises 13 residues. The CDR3 DNA sequence: TGTGCCAGTAGTCCAGGGTACGATTCACCCCTCCACTTT. It codes for CASSPGYDSPLHF.

The chain carries TRBV28 and TRBJ1-2; possibly TRBD1 for D (6 bases). Germline lookup yields CDR1 MDHEN and CDR2 SYDVKM. The CDR3 spans 13 residues. Trimming cost V 5 bases and J 8 bases, with 15 bases left between them. CDR3 DNA sequence: TGTGCCAGCAGTCCCGGGGACACGGGAGGCTACACCTTC. This translates into CASSPGDTGGYTF.

The V and J genes are TRBV4-1 and TRBJ1-3; 9 bases agree with TRBD1. Germline V gene sequence: CDR1 MGHRA, CDR2 YSYEKL. The CDR3 loop spans 18 amino acids. J was trimmed by 0 bases and V by 1 base; bases with no gene match: 7. The CDR3 DNA sequence: TGCGCCAGCAGCCAAGCTGGGACAGGGTACTACTCTGGAAACACCATATATTTT. Protein sequence: CASSQAGTGYYSGNTIYF.

The chain has TRBV18 and TRBJ1-4; D unresolved. The CDR3 spans 12 residues. Germline V gene lookup returns CDR1 KGHSH and CDR2 LQKENI. V was clipped by 2 bases and J by 10 bases, with 8 bases between them. CDR3 loop: CASSPRSGKLFF. As DNA, the CDR3 is TGTGCCAGCTCACCAAGGAGTGGAAAACTGTTTTTT.

The V call is TRBV4-3, the J call TRBJ2-2; 9 bases align to TRBD1. The V segment lost 5 bases and the J segment 7 bases; nucleotides outside the gene matches: 5. Germline loops: CDR1 LGHNA, CDR2 YSLEER. CDR3 length: 14 residues. CDR3 in DNA: TGCGCCAGCAGCAAACAGGGGGCGGGCGGGGAGCTGTTTTTT. This encodes CASSKQGAGGELFF.

V gene TRBV7-8 combines with J gene TRBJ2-2; no definite D call. The CDR3 runs 14 residues. Trimming removed 3 bases from V and 5 bases from J, with 10 bases in between. Germline-derived CDR1 and CDR2 are SGHVS and FQNEAQ. The CDR3 reads CASSFVWKTGELFF. The CDR3 nucleotides are TGTGCCAGCAGCTTCGTCTGGAAGACCGGGGAGCTGTTTTTT.

This clone is a singleton in its sample. The chain recombines TRBV5-4 with TRBJ1-2; perhaps TRBD1 as D (5 bases). This CDR3 spans 13 amino acids. With 4 bases removed from V and 8 bases from J, the gap between germline ends came to 15 bases. In germline, CDR1 is SGHNT, CDR2 YYREEE (reference sequence). CDR3 coding DNA: TGTGCCAGCAGCATAATAGGGGAGGGCGGCTACACCTTC. Residues: CASSIIGEGGYTF.

This chain connects TRBV7-9 to TRBJ2-3, with TRBD1 identical over 9 bases. V trimming: 3 bases; J trimming: 2 bases; junction bases outside the gene matches: 6. Germline CDR1 and CDR2: SEHNR and FQNEAQ (reference sequence). The length of the CDR3 is 16 residues. The CDR3 protein is CASSFDTGGDTDTQYF. The CDR3 DNA reads as TGTGCCAGCAGCTTCGATACAGGGGGCGACACAGATACGCAGTATTTT.

The rearrangement uses TRBV28 and TRBJ1-2, with D possibly matching TRBD1 (6 bases). This CDR3 contains 12 residues. The V end lost 7 bases, the J end lost 5 bases, and 11 bases lay between the germline ends. The V gene's germline CDR1 is MDHEN and CDR2 SYDVKM. The CDR3 loop reads CASTGGPYGYTF. DNA for the CDR3: TGTGCCAGCACTGGGGGGCCATATGGCTACACCTTC.

This sequence joins TRBV9 and TRBJ2-3; 8 nucleotides line up with TRBD2. CDR1 is SGDLS and CDR2 is YYNGEE in the germline V gene. The CDR3 has 16 residues. Unmatched junction bases numbered 5, after V lost 0 bases and J lost 2 bases. In nucleotides, the CDR3 is TGTGCCAGCAGCGTAGTTGGTAGCGGGGCCACAGATACGCAGTATTTT. Amino acid sequence: CASSVVGSGATDTQYF.

The chain is built from TRBV7-2 and TRBJ2-3, with 8 bases fitting TRBD2. Germline CDR1 and CDR2: SGHTA and FQGNSA. The CDR3 length is 16 residues. J lost 1 base, V lost 0 bases, and 3 bases had no gene match. The CDR3 protein is CASSLAFGGGTDTQYF. The CDR3 coding sequence is TGTGCCAGCAGCTTAGCGTTCGGGGGGGGCACAGATACGCAGTATTTT.